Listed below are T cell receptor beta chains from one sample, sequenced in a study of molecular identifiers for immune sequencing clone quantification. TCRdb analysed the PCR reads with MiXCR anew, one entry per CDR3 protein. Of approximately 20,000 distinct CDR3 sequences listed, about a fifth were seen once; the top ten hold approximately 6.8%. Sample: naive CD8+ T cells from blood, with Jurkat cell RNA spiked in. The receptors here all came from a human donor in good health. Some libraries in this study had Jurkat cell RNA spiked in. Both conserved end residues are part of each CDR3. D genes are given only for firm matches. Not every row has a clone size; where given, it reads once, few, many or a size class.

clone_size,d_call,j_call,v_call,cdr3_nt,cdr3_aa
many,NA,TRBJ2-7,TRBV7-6,TGTGCCAGCAGCTTAGGAGCGAGCGCCGAGCAGTACTTC,CASSLGASAEQYF
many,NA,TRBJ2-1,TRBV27,TGTGCCAGTTCAGGGGCAGGGTTATACCTTGAGCAGTTCTTC,CASSGAGLYLEQFF
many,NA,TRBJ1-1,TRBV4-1,TGCGCCAGCAGCCGACCGGACAGACTCGGAGCTTTCTTT,CASSRPDRLGAFF
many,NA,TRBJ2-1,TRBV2,TGTGCCAGCAGCGCTAGGCCGCCCCCTTACAATGAGCAGTTCTTC,CASSARPPPYNEQFF
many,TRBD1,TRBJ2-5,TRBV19,TGTGCCAGTAGTGTGGACAGGCAAGAGACCCAGTACTTC,CASSVDRQETQYF
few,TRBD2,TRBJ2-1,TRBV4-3,TGCGCCAGCAGCCACCCACTTGCGGGAGGGAGCCTCGATGAGCAGTTCTTC,CASSHPLAGGSLDEQFF
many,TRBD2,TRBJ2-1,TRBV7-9,TGTGCCAGCAGCGTTGGACTAGCGGCAAACAATGAGCAGTTTTTC,CASSVGLAANNEQFF
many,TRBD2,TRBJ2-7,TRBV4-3,TGCGCCAGCAGCTACGGGACAGGTGGGACTAGCGGGACCTCCTACGAGCAGTACTTC,CASSYGTGGTSGTSYEQYF
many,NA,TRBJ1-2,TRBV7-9,TGTGCCAGCAGCTTATTTGACAGCTATGGCTACACCTTC,CASSLFDSYGYTF
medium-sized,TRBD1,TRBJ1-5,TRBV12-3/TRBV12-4,TGTGCCAGCAGTTTGGGGACAGCGAGCAATCAGCCCCAGCATTTT,CASSLGTASNQPQHF
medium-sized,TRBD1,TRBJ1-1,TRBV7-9,TGTGCCAGCAGCCTACAGGGGGCCCCAGCTTTCTTT,CASSLQGAPAFF
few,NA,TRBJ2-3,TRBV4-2,TGTGCCAGCAGCCAAGATAGGGGCACAGATACGCAGTATTTT,CASSQDRGTDTQYF
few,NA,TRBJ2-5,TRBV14,TGTGCCAGCAGCCAATGGGGGCGAGAGACCCAGTACTTC,CASSQWGRETQYF
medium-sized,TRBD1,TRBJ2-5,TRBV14,TGTGCCAGCAGCCGGGACAGACTATCGGAGACCCAGTACTTC,CASSRDRLSETQYF
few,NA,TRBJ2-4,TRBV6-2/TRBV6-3,TGTGCCAGCAGTTACCAGGGCTTAGGGGGGATTCAGTACTTC,CASSYQGLGGIQYF
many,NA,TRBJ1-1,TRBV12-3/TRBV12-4,TGTGCCAGCAGTTCCCGACAGAGCCCTGAAGCTTTCTTT,CASSSRQSPEAFF
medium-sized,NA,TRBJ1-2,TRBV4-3,TGCGCCAGCAGCCAAGCGATCGGATATGGCTACACCTTC,CASSQAIGYGYTF
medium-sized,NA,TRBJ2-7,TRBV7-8,TGTGCCAGCAGCTTCGGACCCCGTCCCGGGGAGCAGTACTTC,CASSFGPRPGEQYF
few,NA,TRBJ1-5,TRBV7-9,TGTGCCAGCAGCCTAGGGTCGTATCAGCCCCAGCATTTT,CASSLGSYQPQHF
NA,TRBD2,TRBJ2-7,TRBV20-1,TGCAGTGCTAGATCGGGGGAGGGTGGCTACGAGCAGTACTTC,CSARSGEGGYEQYF